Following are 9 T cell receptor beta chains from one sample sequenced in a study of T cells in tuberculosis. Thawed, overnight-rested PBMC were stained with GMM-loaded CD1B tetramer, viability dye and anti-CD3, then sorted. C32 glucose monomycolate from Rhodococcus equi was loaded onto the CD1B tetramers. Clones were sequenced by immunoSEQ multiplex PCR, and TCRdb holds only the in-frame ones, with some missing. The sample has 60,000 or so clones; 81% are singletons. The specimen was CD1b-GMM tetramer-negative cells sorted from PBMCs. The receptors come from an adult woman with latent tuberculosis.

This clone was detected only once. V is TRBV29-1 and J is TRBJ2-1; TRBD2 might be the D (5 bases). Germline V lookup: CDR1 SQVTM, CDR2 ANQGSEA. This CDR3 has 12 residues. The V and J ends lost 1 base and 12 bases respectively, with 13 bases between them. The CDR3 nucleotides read TGCAGCGTTGAAGCCAGTCTTGGAGGGCAGTTCTTC. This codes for CSVEASLGGQFF.

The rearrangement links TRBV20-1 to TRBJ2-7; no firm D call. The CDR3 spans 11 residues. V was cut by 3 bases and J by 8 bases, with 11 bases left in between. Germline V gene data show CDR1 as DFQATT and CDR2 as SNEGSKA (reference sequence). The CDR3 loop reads CSARGANQQYF. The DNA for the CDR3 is TGCAGTGCTAGGGGCGCCAACCAGCAGTACTTC.

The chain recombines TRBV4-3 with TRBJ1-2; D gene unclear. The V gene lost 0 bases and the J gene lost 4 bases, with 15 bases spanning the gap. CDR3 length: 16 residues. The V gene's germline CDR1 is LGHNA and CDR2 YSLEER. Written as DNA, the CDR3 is TGCGCCAGCAGCCAAGATCACTCCGGAGCTACCTATGGCTACACCTTC. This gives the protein CASSQDHSGATYGYTF.

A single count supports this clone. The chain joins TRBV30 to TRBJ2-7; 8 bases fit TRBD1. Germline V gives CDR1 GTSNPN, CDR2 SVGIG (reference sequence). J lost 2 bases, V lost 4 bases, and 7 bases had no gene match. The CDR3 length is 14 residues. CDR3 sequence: CAWIDRGSPYEQYF. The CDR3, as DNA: TGTGCCTGGATCGACAGGGGCAGTCCCTACGAGCAGTACTTC.

For the CDR3, the DNA is TGCAGCGTTGCCGGACAGGGGAACTCCTACGAGCAGTACTTC. Its protein is CSVAGQGNSYEQYF. This chain joins TRBV29-1 and TRBJ2-7, with 9 nucleotides matching TRBD1. Trimming removed 4 bases from V and 0 bases from J; junction bases left unmatched: 4. The CDR3 covers 14 residues. The germline V gene encodes CDR1 SQVTM and CDR2 ANQGSEA.

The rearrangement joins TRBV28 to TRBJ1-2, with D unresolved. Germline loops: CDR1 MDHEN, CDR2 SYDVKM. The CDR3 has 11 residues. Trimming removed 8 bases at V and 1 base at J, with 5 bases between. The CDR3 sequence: CASSINYGYTF. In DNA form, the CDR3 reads TGTGCCAGCTCAATTAACTATGGCTACACCTTC.

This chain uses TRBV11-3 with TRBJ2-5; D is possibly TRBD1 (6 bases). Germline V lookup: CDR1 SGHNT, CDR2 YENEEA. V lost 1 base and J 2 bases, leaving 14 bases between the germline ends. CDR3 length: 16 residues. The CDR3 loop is CASSLGALQGQETQYF. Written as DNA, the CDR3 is TGTGCCAGCAGCTTAGGGGCACTACAGGGACAAGAGACCCAGTACTTC.

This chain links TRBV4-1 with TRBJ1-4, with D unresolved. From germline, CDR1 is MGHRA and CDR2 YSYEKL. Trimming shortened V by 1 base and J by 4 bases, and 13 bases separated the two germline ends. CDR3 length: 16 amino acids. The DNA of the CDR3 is TGCGCCAGCAGCCAAGTCTCACTACAACGTAATGAAAAACTGTTTTTT. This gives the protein CASSQVSLQRNEKLFF.

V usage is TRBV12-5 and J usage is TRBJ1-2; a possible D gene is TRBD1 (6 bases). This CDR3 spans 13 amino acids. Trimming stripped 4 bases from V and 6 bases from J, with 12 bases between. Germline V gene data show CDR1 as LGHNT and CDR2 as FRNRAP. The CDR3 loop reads CASGSGVVHGYTF. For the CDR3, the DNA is TGTGCTAGTGGTTCAGGGGTAGTGCATGGCTACACCTTC.